This TCR beta chain was documented in a study of cytomegalovirus exposure and HLA in healthy donors. In the case of this clone: Its specificity is not known.

The length of the CDR3 is 14 residues. Germline CDR1 SGHTA, CDR2 FQGNSA. Trimming pared 2 bases from V and 2 bases from J, leaving 7 bases between. A multiplex PCR was run with 60 Vbeta primers and 13 Jbeta primers. Libraries were prepared by immunoSEQ multiplex PCR; TCRdb keeps only in-frame clonotypes and omits some of them. The data contain about 130,000 clones, roughly 80% of them singletons. Broader study findings: Relative to the approximately 680-donor mean, N-insertions were reportedly fewer in an Asian-associated ancestry cluster in a later analysis. When analyzed later, the rates of TCR association showed variation by HLA locus, with DRB1 the most and HLA-C the fewest. A highly shared variant cluster was judged a likely technical artifact. Cytomegalovirus-associated TCR beta chains were listed, numbering roughly 150.

Sequencing was carried out using PBMCs. This chain joins TRBV7-2 and TRBJ1-5; a weak D match, TRBD1 (6 bases). The TCR was taken from a female donor in good health and CMV-seronegative. The CDR3 sequence: CASSLRTGNQPQHF. The CDR3 region has the DNA TGTGCCAGCAGCTTACGGACAGGCAATCAGCCCCAGCATTTT.